This T cell receptor (beta chain) was sequenced for a study of cytomegalovirus exposure and HLA in healthy donors. In the study overall: Later, an analysis reported that the approximately 120 validation repertoires had used the same platform as the 550 to 750 first-cohort repertoires. Study-level findings and limits: Associated with cytomegalovirus, according to the listing, were 150 to 200 TCR beta chains.

Regarding this clone: Its matching antigen is unknown.

Assay used: immunoSEQ multiplex PCR; TCRdb lists only in-frame clones, some missing. The sample has around 150,000 clones; approximately 93% are singletons. The CDR3 runs to 16 residues. Germline CDR1 reads MNHEY; CDR2 reads SMNVEV (reference sequence). The junction had 11 bases not matched to a gene; V was cut back by 6 bases and J by 6 bases. This TCR was sampled from a man between 18 and 35 years old in good health and CMV-seronegative. The rearrangement joins TRBV27 to TRBJ2-5; 12 nucleotides line up with TRBD1. Sequencing used PBMCs. This CDR3 is CASSLVGTGGLKTQYF. The CDR3 DNA sequence: TGTGCCAGCAGCCTGGTAGGGACAGGGGGCTTAAAGACCCAGTACTTC.